These 32 T cell receptor beta chains were sequenced from one sample in a study of graft-versus-host responses after intestinal transplantation. Assay used: immunoSEQ multiplex PCR; TCRdb lists only in-frame clones, some missing. The table records 25,000 to 35,000 clones, 90% to 95% of them present only once. Specimen: PBMCs, collected 66 days after intestinal transplant. These receptors all come from a human patient who received an intestinal transplant, so some T cells may come from the graft donor.

This chain joins TRBV6-4 and TRBJ2-1; possibly TRBD1 for D (6 bases). This CDR3 is built from 16 residues. Trimming cost V 0 bases and J 8 bases, with 17 bases left between them. Per the germline V gene, CDR1 is MRHNA and CDR2 is SNTAGT. The CDR3 DNA is TGTGCCAGCAGTGACTCAGGGGGTGGAGGTGGGGATGAGCAGTTCTTC. This codes for CASSDSGGGGGDEQFF.

The rearrangement joins TRBV27 to TRBJ2-7, with D unclear. In germline, CDR1 is MNHEY, CDR2 SMNVEV (reference sequence). Trimming took off 5 bases at V and 2 bases at J, with 7 bases between the two ends. This CDR3 contains 12 residues. DNA for the CDR3: TGTGCCAGCAGTCCCACGGCCTACGAGCAGTACTTC. Amino acid sequence: CASSPTAYEQYF.

The rearrangement joins TRBV4-1 to TRBJ2-7; D is possibly TRBD2 (6 bases). V lost 1 base to trimming and J lost 7 bases, with 17 bases between them. CDR3 size: 15 residues. The V gene's germline CDR1 is MGHRA and CDR2 YSYEKL. The chain's CDR3 is CASSQALGAEGEQYF. The CDR3 nucleotides read TGCGCCAGCAGCCAAGCGTTAGGGGCGGAGGGGGAGCAGTACTTC.

This sequence joins TRBV18 and TRBJ2-3; maybe TRBD2 (6 bases). This CDR3 has 16 residues. The V and J ends lost 3 bases and 1 base respectively, with 14 bases between them. Looked up from germline, CDR1 is KGHSH and CDR2 is LQKENI. The CDR3: CASSPLYTGGTDTQYF. The CDR3 DNA reads as TGTGCCAGCTCACCTCTTTATACGGGGGGCACAGATACGCAGTATTTT.

This clone was seen only once. The V gene is TRBV7-9, the J gene TRBJ2-3; possibly TRBD1 or TRBD2 for D (5 bases each). The CDR3 sequence is 15 residues long. Trimming cost V 1 base and J 2 bases, with 10 bases left between them. CDR1 is SEHNR, CDR2 FQNEAQ, per germline (reference sequence). CDR3 loop: CASSLEGSPTDTQYF. As DNA, the CDR3 is TGTGCCAGCAGCTTAGAGGGGAGTCCCACAGATACGCAGTATTTT.

V and J are TRBV10-2 and TRBJ2-7; no definite D call. The germline V and J ends were trimmed by 10 bases and 1 base, with 11 bases remaining between them. The CDR3 totals 12 residues. Germline-derived CDR1 and CDR2 are WSHSY and SAAADI. The CDR3 loop reads CATLGGSYEQYF. The CDR3 bases are TGCGCCACCCTGGGCGGATCCTACGAGCAGTACTTC.

CDR3: CASSLGAMAYGYTF. The CDR3 DNA follows: TGTGCCAGCAGCTTAGGGGCAATGGCATATGGCTACACCTTC. The rearrangement links TRBV7-2 to TRBJ1-2; D is unresolved. Between the trimmed V and J ends, which lost 1 base and 5 bases, there was a span of 11 bases. This CDR3 has 14 residues. From germline, CDR1 is SGHTA and CDR2 FQGNSA.

J is TRBJ2-7 and V is TRBV4-1; D is possibly TRBD2 (6 bases). The germline CDR1 and CDR2 sequences are MGHRA and YSYEKL. The CDR3 loop spans 17 amino acids. Trimming removed 4 bases from V and 5 bases from J, with 24 bases in between. This CDR3 is CASSRRSGLAGEDEQYF. CDR3 sequence (DNA): TGCGCCAGCAGCCGACGATCGGGTCTAGCCGGGGAGGACGAGCAGTACTTC.

V usage is TRBV27 and J usage is TRBJ1-1; D unresolved. Germline V gives CDR1 MNHEY, CDR2 SMNVEV (reference sequence). The CDR3 has 15 residues. Trimming shortened V by 5 bases and J by 3 bases, and 16 bases separated the two germline ends. CDR3 sequence reads: CASSDAGRGDTEAFF. The CDR3 region has the DNA TGTGCCAGCAGTGATGCAGGTCGGGGAGACACTGAAGCTTTCTTT.

The V call is TRBV19, the J call TRBJ2-7; TRBD2 aligns across 9 bases. This CDR3 has 14 residues. From germline, CDR1 is LNHDA and CDR2 SQIVND (reference sequence). Losses at the gene ends were 5 bases for V and 3 bases for J; bases not matched to a gene: 5. The CDR3 reads CASSVTSGDYEQYF. The CDR3 nucleotides read TGTGCCAGTAGTGTGACTAGCGGAGACTACGAGCAGTACTTC.

The chain links TRBV7-9 to TRBJ2-5; D gene ambiguous. The germline V and J ends were trimmed by 1 base and 5 bases, with 11 bases remaining between them. This CDR3 is 14 amino acids long. Germline loops: CDR1 SEHNR, CDR2 FQNEAQ (reference sequence). The CDR3: CASSLVGGSETQYF. CDR3 DNA: TGTGCCAGCAGCTTAGTCGGCGGTTCCGAGACCCAGTACTTC. The full variable domain, completed using reference TRBV7-9 and TRBJ2-5, is DTGVSQNPRHKITKRGQNVTFRCDPISEHNRLYWYRQTLGQGPEFLTYFQNEAQLEKSRLLSDRFSAERPKGSFSTLEIQRTEQGDSAMYLCASSLVGGSETQYFGPGTRLLVL.

The chain uses TRBV19 and TRBJ1-5, with a possible D match to TRBD1 (5 bases). The CDR3 covers 16 residues. Per the germline V gene, CDR1 is LNHDA and CDR2 is SQIVND (reference sequence). V dropped 3 bases and J dropped 1 base, with 13 bases sitting between them. The DNA for the CDR3 is TGTGCCAGTAGTATCGCCGGCAGGGTAAGCAATCAGCCCCAGCATTTT. Translating it yields CASSIAGRVSNQPQHF.

This clone was picked up one time. The chain links TRBV7-9 to TRBJ1-2, with D tentatively TRBD1 (5 bases). CDR1 and CDR2 (germline): SEHNR, FQNEAQ (reference sequence). The V and J ends lost 5 bases and 4 bases respectively, with 23 bases between them. The CDR3 totals 17 residues. As DNA, the CDR3 is TGTGCCAGCAGCCGGGGGGTAATGGGGATCCCCTCCTATGGCTACACCTTC. Its translation is CASSRGVMGIPSYGYTF.

This chain uses TRBV5-4 with TRBJ1-1; TRBD1 aligns across 9 bases. CDR3 size: 13 residues. CDR1 is SGHNT, CDR2 YYREEE, per germline (reference sequence). The V segment lost 4 bases and the J segment 4 bases; nucleotides outside the gene matches: 2. CDR3 sequence: CASSLTGGTEAFF. CDR3 sequence (DNA): TGTGCCAGCAGCCTGACAGGGGGCACTGAAGCTTTCTTT.

The chain has TRBV5-5 and TRBJ2-7, with D perhaps TRBD1 or TRBD2 (5 bases each). CDR1 is SGHKS and CDR2 is YYEKEE in the germline V gene (reference sequence). Trimming cost V 4 bases and J 1 base, with 9 bases left between them. The CDR3 runs to 13 residues. CDR3: CASSGDLSYEQYF. For the CDR3, the DNA is TGTGCCAGCAGCGGGGACCTTTCCTACGAGCAGTACTTC.

The V call is TRBV19, the J call TRBJ1-4, with D possibly being TRBD1 (6 bases). Trimming cost V 5 bases and J 1 base, with 14 bases left between them. The CDR3 is 16 amino acids. Looked up from germline, CDR1 is LNHDA and CDR2 is SQIVND (reference sequence). The CDR3 is CASSSYRVQTNEKLFF. For the CDR3, the DNA is TGTGCCAGTAGTTCTTACAGGGTGCAAACTAATGAAAAACTGTTTTTT.

DNA for the CDR3: TGTGCCAGCAGCTTAATCGACAGCGGCACAGATACGCAGTATTTT. This codes for CASSLIDSGTDTQYF. V and J are TRBV7-9 and TRBJ2-3; TRBD1 might be the D (5 bases). The CDR3 consists of 15 residues. The germline CDR1 and CDR2 sequences are SEHNR and FQNEAQ (reference sequence). With 2 bases removed from V and 1 base from J, the gap between germline ends came to 10 bases.

The chain uses TRBV6-1 and TRBJ2-7; TRBD1 might be the D (5 bases). Trimming shortened V by 3 bases and J by 2 bases, and 8 bases separated the two germline ends. Germline CDR1 reads MNHNS; CDR2 reads SASEGT. The CDR3 contains 13 residues. CDR3 sequence: CASSDREPYEQYF. The CDR3 bases are TGTGCCAGCAGTGACAGGGAACCCTACGAGCAGTACTTC.

This clone showed up just once. The J gene is TRBJ1-3, the V gene TRBV6-1; a weak D match, TRBD1 (5 bases). Germline-derived CDR1 and CDR2 are MNHNS and SASEGT. The CDR3 extends over 15 amino acids. With 7 bases removed from V and 4 bases from J, the gap between germline ends came to 17 bases. The CDR3: CASTPGGGTGNTIYF. The CDR3 bases are TGTGCCAGCACCCCGGGTGGGGGTACAGGAAACACCATATATTTT.

The rearrangement joins TRBV30 to TRBJ1-2; D is ambiguous. The CDR3 length is 14 residues. The V and J ends lost 0 bases and 4 bases respectively, with 12 bases between them. Germline CDR1 GTSNPN, CDR2 SVGIG (reference sequence). The CDR3 is CAWSVRSTAYGYTF. The CDR3, as DNA: TGTGCCTGGAGTGTAAGAAGTACCGCCTATGGCTACACCTTC.

The rearrangement uses TRBV10-1 and TRBJ2-7; D ambiguous. Germline V gene data show CDR1 as WNHNN and CDR2 as SYGVQD (reference sequence). V lost 2 bases to trimming and J lost 3 bases, with 17 bases between them. The CDR3 is 16 amino acids. CDR3: CASSETWDGEIYEQYF. The CDR3 bases are TGCGCCAGCAGTGAGACGTGGGATGGGGAAATCTACGAGCAGTACTTC.

With respect to this clone: This sample also contains other DNA sequences that code for the same CDR3. The gene calls are TRBV4-3 and TRBJ2-7; 9 positions match TRBD2. This CDR3 spans 17 amino acids. Germline V gene data show CDR1 as LGHNA and CDR2 as YSLEER. V gave up 0 bases and J gave up 2 bases; unmatched junction bases: 8. The CDR3 coding sequence is TGCGCCAGCAGCCAAGATTTTAGGGGCGGGGGGGCCTACGAGCAGTACTTC. Its translation: CASSQDFRGGGAYEQYF.

This rearrangement joins TRBV19 to TRBJ2-7; D possibly matches TRBD1 or TRBD2 (5 bases each). V was clipped by 3 bases and J by 0 bases, with 12 bases between them. The germline gives CDR1 LNHDA, CDR2 SQIVND (reference sequence). CDR3 length: 15 residues. The CDR3 reads CASSMGSGTSYEQYF. CDR3 nucleotide sequence: TGTGCCAGTAGTATGGGTTCGGGGACCTCCTACGAGCAGTACTTC.

The genes are TRBV30 and TRBJ2-1; TRBD1 aligns across 7 bases. From germline, CDR1 is GTSNPN and CDR2 SVGIG (reference sequence). V shed 5 bases, J shed 7 bases, and the junction held 11 bases outside the gene matches. The CDR3 extends over 14 amino acids. The CDR3 DNA is TGTGCCTGGGACAGGGTAGGTATGTTGAATGAGCAGTTCTTC. Translation: CAWDRVGMLNEQFF.

This clone appeared a single time. The chain has TRBV27 and TRBJ2-3; 8 bases are a match to TRBD2. Germline assignment: CDR1 MNHEY and CDR2 SMNVEV (reference sequence). The CDR3 loop spans 15 amino acids. Losses at the gene ends were 4 bases for V and 4 bases for J; bases not matched to a gene: 7. CDR3 amino acids: CASSYAGGAADTQYF. Written as DNA, the CDR3 is TGTGCCAGCAGTTATGCCGGGGGGGCGGCAGATACGCAGTATTTT.

This chain links TRBV7-9 with TRBJ2-7; the D is unclear. Trimming cost V 3 bases and J 3 bases, with 9 bases left between them. The CDR3 runs to 13 residues. Germline-derived CDR1 and CDR2 are SEHNR and FQNEAQ (reference sequence). The CDR3 nucleotides are TGTGCCAGCAGCTTGTCTGTCATCTACGAGCAGTACTTC. Protein sequence: CASSLSVIYEQYF.

The chain employs TRBV13 and TRBJ1-5; 7 bases fit TRBD1. V lost 5 bases and J lost 5; bases outside the gene matches: 9. Germline values: CDR1 PRHDT, CDR2 FYEKMQ (reference sequence). The CDR3 contains 15 residues. CDR3 coding DNA: TGTGCCAGCAGCCTTAGGGGACAGCCAGATCAGCCCCAGCATTTT. Protein: CASSLRGQPDQPQHF.

The chain employs TRBV4-3 and TRBJ1-2; D is unresolved. V shed 0 bases and J shed 2 bases, with 13 bases lying between them. The CDR3 length is 16 residues. Germline V gives CDR1 LGHNA, CDR2 YSLEER. CDR3 nucleotide sequence: TGCGCCAGCAGCCAAGAGGTGGCCGAGTGGAACTATGGCTACACCTTC. This gives the protein CASSQEVAEWNYGYTF.

This sequence joins TRBV4-3 and TRBJ2-7, with D perhaps matching TRBD2 (6 bases). Trimming cost V 0 bases and J 2 bases, with 20 bases left between them. Per germline, CDR1 LGHNA and CDR2 YSLEER. The length of the CDR3 is 18 residues. The DNA for the CDR3 is TGCGCCAGCAGCCAAGATGGGGGTAGTCGCGGGGAAGCCTACGAGCAGTACTTC. Translating gives CASSQDGGSRGEAYEQYF.

The chain is built from TRBV19 and TRBJ2-7; 7 bases line up with TRBD1. The CDR3 is made up of 13 amino acids. The V gene's germline CDR1 is LNHDA and CDR2 SQIVND (reference sequence). J gave up 1 base and V 6 bases, and 3 bases lay outside the gene matches. Written as DNA, the CDR3 is TGTGCCAGTAGGAACAGGGGATCCTACGAGCAGTACTTC. Its protein is CASRNRGSYEQYF.

The gene calls are TRBV5-1 and TRBJ1-2; D not certain. This CDR3 contains 13 residues. CDR1 and CDR2 from the germline V gene are SGHRS and YFSETQ. Trimming took 0 bases from V and 8 from J, leaving 11 bases between them. In nucleotides, the CDR3 is TGCGCCAGCAGCTTGGCCACGGGCGGCGGCTACACCTTC. Protein: CASSLATGGGYTF.

This sequence joins TRBV5-4 and TRBJ1-1; 8 bases fit TRBD1. The CDR3 runs to 16 residues. After removal of 5 bases from V and 0 bases from J, the junction contained 9 bases not matched to a gene. The germline CDR1 and CDR2 sequences are SGHNT and YYREEE (reference sequence). The CDR3 loop reads CASREGQDPMNTEAFF. The CDR3 DNA sequence: TGTGCCAGCAGGGAGGGACAGGACCCGATGAACACTGAAGCTTTCTTT.